This TCR beta chain was recovered during a study of T cell changes during pregnancy in multiple sclerosis. The CDR3 totals 15 residues. Germline assignment: CDR1 LNHDA and CDR2 SQIVND (reference sequence). J gave up 7 bases and V 5 bases, and 3 bases lay outside the gene matches. Repertoires were generated with immunoSEQ multiplex PCR, while TCRdb's copy carries only in-frame clones and drops some. This sample has 35,000 to 45,000 clones, with 85% to 90% found just once. This receptor was taken from a female donor in good health, enrolled as a control in a pregnancy study. Sequenced material: peripheral blood, taken in the second trimester of pregnancy. The V gene is TRBV19, the J gene TRBJ2-1; 15 bases align to TRBD2. The CDR3 DNA is TGTGCCAGTAGTGTCGGACTAGCGGGAGGGAATGAGCAGTTCTTC. This encodes CASSVGLAGGNEQFF. The full variable domain, in which reference TRBV19 and TRBJ2-1 provide the parts outside the CDR3, is DGGITQSPKYLFRKEGQNVTLSCEQNLNHDAMYWYRQDPGQGLRLIYYSQIVNDFQKGDIAEGYSVSREKKESFPLTVTSAQKNPTAFYLCASSVGLAGGNEQFFGPGTRLTVL.